Sequencing of this T cell receptor (beta chain) was carried out in a study of CD8 T cells in Susac syndrome. CD8+ and CD4+ T cells from blood underwent TCR beta sequencing. It was with random hexamers that about 0.45 to 1 ug RNA was reverse transcribed. Across 54 Vbeta and 13 Jbeta, TCR beta CDR3 was amplified with immunoSEQ multiplex PCR. TCRdb re-called the immunoSEQ multiplex PCR reads with MiXCR, one entry per CDR3 protein. The sample comprises more than 75,000 distinct CDR3 sequences, 90% to 95% of which are singletons, and 0.32% rests with the top ten. Per the germline V gene, CDR1 is SGHRS and CDR2 is YFSETQ. V dropped 1 base and J dropped 0 bases, with 11 bases sitting between them. There are 16 residues in the CDR3.

Sequencing was carried out using CD8+ T cells from PBMCs. The receptor was isolated from a human donor in good health. J is TRBJ1-5 and V is TRBV5-1; possible D gene TRBD1, 5 bases. The chain's CDR3 is CASSLTPGTSNQPQHF. The CDR3 DNA is TGCGCCAGCAGCTTGACCCCAGGGACTAGCAATCAGCCCCAGCATTTT.